The source of this TCR beta chain is a study of blood T cell repertoires in COVID-19. Study overall: Acute and convalescent COVID-19 samples came from the United States, Italy and Spain. The cDNA or gDNA used as material had been derived from T cells, B-cell-depleted T cells, or PBMCs.

TCRdb's table, derived via immunoSEQ multiplex PCR, lists solely in-frame clones and lacks some. The table includes more than 55,000 clones, approximately 87% detected once. Sequenced sample: peripheral blood. The source of this sequence is a man in his forties or fifties with active COVID-19.

This chain's CDR3 is CATSGSPGSGANVLTF. The DNA for the CDR3 is TGTGCCACCAGTGGCTCCCCAGGGTCAGGGGCCAACGTCCTGACTTTC. The chain employs TRBV24-1 and TRBJ2-6, with D possibly TRBD1 on 5 matching bases. Germline V gene data show CDR1 as KGHDR and CDR2 as SFDVKD. Trimming removed 5 bases from V and 4 bases from J, with 14 bases in between. This CDR3 has 16 amino acids.